The source of this T cell receptor beta chain is a study of tumor and adjacent non-tumor tissue in lung cancer. Whole-study context: On average, productive TCRbeta reads reached about 4.17 million per sample.

In germline, CDR1 is MDHEN, CDR2 SYDVKM. V trimming: 10 bases; J trimming: 10 bases; junction bases outside the gene matches: 12. This CDR3 spans 13 amino acids. The library came from three nested PCR rounds adapted from ARM-PCR protocols. Each CDR3 protein gets one entry after TCRdb re-called the multiplex PCR reads with MiXCR. The sample lists about 98,000 distinct CDR3 sequences, 75% to 90% seen once, with more than 30% in the top ten. The template was RNA from unsorted bulk tissue. The normal lung tissue was taken more than 3 cm from the tumor edge. Between August and November 2014, newly diagnosed, chemotherapy-naive lung cancer patients underwent thoracic surgery in China.

The TCR originated in a man aged 55 to 70 with small cell lung cancer. The rearrangement joins TRBV28 to TRBJ2-1; 8 bases line up with TRBD2. Sequences were obtained from distant non-tumor lung tissue. The CDR3 sequence: CATRTSSEGEQFF. The CDR3, as DNA: TGTGCCACCAGGACTAGCAGCGAGGGGGAGCAGTTCTTC.